This T cell receptor beta chain was captured in a study of T-cell reconstitution after alpha-beta-depleted transplantation in children. Ten or more counts support this clonotype. Unique molecular identifiers featured in how the TCRbeta library was prepared. Via MiXCR, TCRdb re-called the PCR reads, giving one row per CDR3 protein. This sample has hundreds of thousands of distinct CDR3 sequences, with 12% found just once. Germline V gene data show CDR1 as SGHRS and CDR2 as YFSETQ. The V end lost 4 bases, the J end lost 0 bases, and 8 bases lay between the germline ends. CDR3 length equals 13 residues. The specimen comprised PBMCs from the stem cell graft donor, sampled from the stem cell graft. The TCR comes from a human donor who donated a stem cell graft to a child with acute lymphoblastic leukemia. The rearrangement joins TRBV5-1 to TRBJ2-7; D might be TRBD1 (5 bases). CDR3 in DNA: TGCGCCAGCAGCCAGGACAACTCCTACGAGCAGTACTTC. It specifies CASSQDNSYEQYF.